Included here is one TCR beta chain sequence, with context. This specimen comes from a study of blood T cell repertoires in COVID-19. Study context: The United States, Italy and Spain provided the acute and convalescent COVID-19 samples. Sources were T cells, B-cell-depleted T cells, or PBMCs; the material itself was cDNA or gDNA.

Trimming at V came to 0 bases and at J to 8 bases, leaving 2 bases not matched to a gene. CDR3 size: 16 residues. Germline CDR1 KGHSH, CDR2 LQKENI. Original handling: Amplification of reference gene primers provided the estimated nucleated cell counts. Data came from immunoSEQ multiplex PCR; TCRdb stores just in-frame clones and leaves some out. The DNA gave D and trimming, while V, J and clone size come from that table. The table shows 180,000 or so clones, with about 80% occurring only once. The source material was peripheral blood. The J gene is TRBJ2-1, the V gene TRBV18, with 15 bases lining up with TRBD2. The sequence came from a human donor with acute or convalescent COVID-19. The donor label of this sample is uncertain. CDR3 sequence (DNA): TGTGCCAGCTCACCACCGGGACTAGCGGGAGGTGATGAGCAGTTCTTC. Translating it yields CASSPPGLAGGDEQFF.